These 15 T cell receptor beta chains were all obtained from the same sample, sequenced in a study of cytomegalovirus exposure and HLA in healthy donors. The PCR ran on 60 Vbeta and 13 Jbeta primers. The method was immunoSEQ multiplex PCR; TCRdb's version includes in-frame clones alone and lacks a portion of them. In the table there are some 120,000 clones, 10% to 13% of which are singletons. The sequencing sample was made of PBMCs. The receptors stem from a woman aged 18-29 years in good health and CMV-seropositive.

The chain's CDR3 is CASSLSGPTTGELFF. In DNA, the CDR3 is TGTGCCAGCAGCTTGTCAGGGCCGACCACCGGGGAGCTGTTTTTT. This chain uses TRBV5-4 with TRBJ2-2; D is possibly TRBD1 (5 bases). Trimming cost V 1 base and J 4 bases, with 11 bases left between them. Germline V gives CDR1 SGHNT, CDR2 YYREEE (reference sequence). The CDR3 length is 15 residues.

V is TRBV5-1 and J is TRBJ1-2, with D unresolved. Trimming cost V 5 bases and J 0 bases, with 11 bases left between them. Germline V gene lookup returns CDR1 SGHRS and CDR2 YFSETQ. This CDR3 has 14 residues. In nucleotides, the CDR3 is TGCGCCAGCAGTACAACAGAAGCTAACTATGGCTACACCTTC. Translation gives CASSTTEANYGYTF. Full variable domain (missing parts from reference TRBV5-1 and TRBJ1-2): KAGVTQTPRYLIKTRGQQVTLSCSPISGHRSVSWYQQTPGQGLQFLFEYFSETQRNKGNFPGRFSGRQFSNSRSEMNVSTLELGDSALYLCASSTTEANYGYTFGSGTRLTVV.

This clone was observed a handful of times. V is TRBV6-6 and J is TRBJ2-1; the D gene is possibly TRBD2 (5 bases). This CDR3 spans 14 amino acids. Trimming pared 8 bases from V and 0 bases from J, leaving 11 bases between. Per germline, CDR1 MNHNY and CDR2 SVGAGI (reference sequence). The CDR3 region is CASWTGYSYNEQFF. DNA of the CDR3: TGTGCCAGCTGGACGGGGTACTCCTACAATGAGCAGTTCTTC.

The rearrangement uses TRBV7-9 and TRBJ2-2, with 14 bases that match TRBD2. CDR3 length: 18 amino acids. Per the germline V gene, CDR1 is SEHNR and CDR2 is FQNEAQ (reference sequence). V lost 4 bases to trimming and J lost 7 bases; unmatched junction nucleotides: 11. This chain's CDR3 is CASSSPGLAGERGGELFF. The CDR3 DNA is TGTGCCAGCAGCTCTCCGGGACTAGCGGGAGAGAGGGGCGGGGAGCTGTTTTTT.

This clone was counted only a few times. J is TRBJ2-3 and V is TRBV7-9, with TRBD2 matching 12 bases. Per germline, CDR1 SEHNR and CDR2 FQNEAQ (reference sequence). This CDR3 spans 14 amino acids. V lost 10 bases and J lost 4; bases outside the gene matches: 6. The CDR3 is CATSTSGSSDTQYF. CDR3 sequence (DNA): TGTGCCACTTCGACTAGCGGGAGCTCAGATACGCAGTATTTT.

The V gene is TRBV30, the J gene TRBJ2-1; 8 bases agree with TRBD2. CDR1 and CDR2 (germline): GTSNPN, SVGIG (reference sequence). The CDR3 is made up of 13 amino acids. The V gene end was trimmed by 2 bases and the J gene end by 7 bases; junction bases not matched to a gene: 4. CDR3 sequence: CAWSSGRVNEQFF. The CDR3 nucleotides are TGTGCCTGGAGTAGCGGGAGAGTTAATGAGCAGTTCTTC.

This chain links TRBV6-1 with TRBJ1-3; 7 positions match TRBD1. The CDR3 runs to 15 residues. Germline CDR1 MNHNS, CDR2 SASEGT. V gave up 9 bases and J gave up 0 bases; unmatched junction bases: 8. DNA of the CDR3: TGTGCCAGTTTATCAGGGACAGCCTCTGGAAACACCATATATTTT. It specifies CASLSGTASGNTIYF.

The V call is TRBV5-1, the J call TRBJ2-3; 9 bases fit TRBD2. The trim removed 0 bases at V and 3 bases at J, leaving 2 bases unmatched. The CDR3 has 15 amino acids. The germline gives CDR1 SGHRS, CDR2 YFSETQ. CDR3 nucleotide sequence: TGCGCCAGCAGCTTGGTTGCGGGGGGGACAGATACGCAGTATTTT. Translation: CASSLVAGGTDTQYF.

V gene TRBV6-5 combines with J gene TRBJ1-3, with 7 nucleotides matching TRBD1. CDR1 is MNHEY, CDR2 SVGAGI, per germline. CDR3 length equals 15 residues. Unmatched junction bases numbered 7, after V lost 6 bases and J lost 2 bases. This CDR3 reads CASSKQGKTGNTIYF. CDR3 bases: TGTGCCAGCAGCAAACAGGGGAAAACTGGAAACACCATATATTTT.

There are a few counts of this clone. The CDR3 DNA reads as TGTGCCAGCAGCTTAGGACAGGTTGACGGCTACACCTTC. Its protein is CASSLGQVDGYTF. This chain uses TRBV14 with TRBJ1-2; 7 bases are shared with TRBD1. CDR3 length: 13 amino acids. V trimming: 5 bases; J trimming: 8 bases; junction bases outside the gene matches: 8. The germline V gene has CDR1 SGHDN and CDR2 FVKESK.

This clone was detected a few times. The chain recombines TRBV18 with TRBJ2-7; D is undetermined. Trimming removed 0 bases from V and 2 bases from J, with 8 bases in between. The germline CDR1 and CDR2 sequences are KGHSH and LQKENI. The CDR3 totals 14 residues. For the CDR3, the DNA is TGTGCCAGCTCACCACCGCACCTAGCCTACGAGCAGTACTTC. This gives the protein CASSPPHLAYEQYF. The complete variable domain, with remaining parts taken from reference TRBV18 and TRBJ2-7, reads NAGVMQNPRHLVRRRGQEARLRCSPMKGHSHVYWYRQLPEEGLKFMVYLQKENIIDESGMPKERFSAEFPKEGPSILRIQQVVRGDSAAYFCASSPPHLAYEQYFGPGTRLTVT.

The chain combines TRBV28 with TRBJ2-2; TRBD2 matches at 8 bases. This CDR3 comprises 19 residues. J lost 2 bases, V lost 7 bases, and 18 bases had no gene match. Germline CDR1 MDHEN, CDR2 SYDVKM. This CDR3 is CASTTGISGVSLNTGELFF. The DNA for the CDR3 is TGTGCCAGCACCACGGGGATTAGCGGGGTTAGCTTAAACACCGGGGAGCTGTTTTTT.

This clone showed up just a few times. The chain is built from TRBV5-1 and TRBJ1-1; TRBD1 is a possible D gene (5 bases). CDR1 and CDR2 from the germline V gene are SGHRS and YFSETQ. CDR3 length: 15 residues. V lost 2 bases and J lost 6, with 17 bases in between. The CDR3 here is CASSLSWGVRSEAFF. Written as DNA, the CDR3 is TGCGCCAGCAGCTTAAGTTGGGGGGTTAGGTCTGAAGCTTTCTTT.

This rearrangement joins TRBV30 to TRBJ2-3; maybe TRBD1 (6 bases). The CDR3 is made up of 15 amino acids. V lost 2 bases and J 2 bases, leaving 14 bases between the germline ends. Per germline, CDR1 GTSNPN and CDR2 SVGIG (reference sequence). DNA of the CDR3: TGTGCCTGGAGTATAATAACAGGGCTCACAGATACGCAGTATTTT. Amino acids: CAWSIITGLTDTQYF.

This chain connects TRBV23-1 to TRBJ1-5; D is uncertain. TRBV23-1 is classed as an ORF, of uncertain function. Trimming took 2 bases from V and 3 from J, leaving 14 bases between them. The CDR3 runs 16 residues. The CDR3 sequence is CASSQAQDWVNQPQHF. The CDR3 DNA follows: TGCGCCAGCAGTCAAGCTCAAGACTGGGTCAATCAGCCCCAGCATTTT.